The 26 T cell receptor beta chains listed next were all sequenced from one sample in a study of blood T cell repertoires in COVID-19. Sequencing was performed with immunoSEQ multiplex PCR; in TCRdb, only in-frame clones are kept and a portion is missing. Found here are approximately 110,000 clones, over 65% of them singletons; the top ten hold 18%. Sequenced input: peripheral blood. All receptors come from an older woman with acute or convalescent COVID-19.

The chain uses TRBV29-1 and TRBJ1-1; TRBD1 matches at 7 bases. V shed 8 bases, J shed 5 bases, and the junction held 11 bases outside the gene matches. Per the germline V gene, CDR1 is SQVTM and CDR2 is ANQGSEA. The CDR3 is 13 residues long. The CDR3 loop is CSSTGQGDTEAFF. CDR3 nucleotides: TGCAGCTCCACGGGGCAGGGGGATACTGAAGCTTTCTTT.

This clone came up once. This rearrangement joins TRBV15 to TRBJ2-2; TRBD1 aligns across 9 bases. The CDR3 consists of 16 residues. CDR1 and CDR2 from the germline V gene are LNHNV and YYDKDF (reference sequence). V was pared by 5 bases and J by 3 bases, with 7 bases of the junction left unmatched. The CDR3 DNA follows: TGTGCCACCAGCCGCCCGGGACAGGGACACACCGGGGAGCTGTTTTTT. Residues: CATSRPGQGHTGELFF.

The table lists this clone with a count of one. The rearrangement links TRBV7-2 to TRBJ1-4, with D unresolved. Germline V CDR1 and CDR2: SGHTA, FQGNSA. V was pared by 5 bases and J by 8 bases, with 12 bases between. This CDR3 has 13 residues. This CDR3 reads CASSVQIGEKLFF. CDR3 coding DNA: TGTGCCAGCAGCGTACAGATCGGAGAAAAACTGTTTTTT.

This chain joins TRBV11-2 and TRBJ1-4; 8 bases agree with TRBD1. The CDR3 length is 15 residues. V gave up 5 bases and J gave up 8 bases; unmatched junction bases: 10. Germline V gene data show CDR1 as SGHAT and CDR2 as FQNNGV. CDR3 nucleotides: TGTGCCAGCAGCCCGACAGGGGATGGGTGGGAAAAACTGTTTTTT. Amino acid sequence: CASSPTGDGWEKLFF.

V and J are TRBV6-5 and TRBJ2-7; 9 bases match TRBD1. Germline V gene data show CDR1 as MNHEY and CDR2 as SVGAGI. With V trimmed by 4 bases and J by 6 bases, 4 bases remained unmatched. The CDR3 covers 13 residues. This CDR3 is CASSSGTGFEQYF. Written as DNA, the CDR3 is TGTGCCAGCAGTTCCGGGACAGGGTTCGAGCAGTACTTC.

This chain joins TRBV9 and TRBJ2-2; no reliable D call. There are 12 residues in the CDR3. Germline CDR1 reads SGDLS; CDR2 reads YYNGEE. V dropped 3 bases and J dropped 7 bases, with 7 bases sitting between them. The CDR3 protein is CASSAWSGELFF. The CDR3 coding sequence is TGTGCCAGCAGCGCTTGGAGCGGGGAGCTGTTTTTT. Complete variable domain (other parts from reference TRBV9 and TRBJ2-2): DSGVTQTPKHLITATGQRVTLRCSPRSGDLSVYWYQQSLDQGLQFLIQYYNGEERAKGNILERFSAQQFPDLHSELNLSSLELGDSALYFCASSAWSGELFFGEGSRLTVL.

The rearrangement uses TRBV7-6 and TRBJ2-3, with TRBD2 matching 11 bases. This CDR3 is built from 15 residues. J was trimmed by 2 bases and V by 3 bases; bases with no gene match: 1. The germline CDR1 and CDR2 sequences are SGHVS and FNYEAQ. For the CDR3, the DNA is TGTGCCAGCAGCTTTAGCGGGAGGGACACAGATACGCAGTATTTT. It codes for CASSFSGRDTDTQYF. Together with reference TRBV7-6 and TRBJ2-3, the CDR3 gives the full variable domain: GAGVSQSPRYKVTKRGQDVALRCDPISGHVSLYWYRQALGQGPEFLTYFNYEAQQDKSGLPNDRFSAERPEGSISTLTIQRTEQRDSAMYRCASSFSGRDTDTQYFGPGTRLTVL.

This sequence joins TRBV5-1 and TRBJ2-5, with D tentatively TRBD2 (6 bases). This CDR3 spans 14 amino acids. V was clipped by 0 bases and J by 6 bases, with 12 bases between them. Germline V lookup: CDR1 SGHRS, CDR2 YFSETQ. The DNA of the CDR3 is TGCGCCAGCAGCTTGGAGGAGGGGTCGAAGACCCAGTACTTC. The encoded protein is CASSLEEGSKTQYF.

The chain carries TRBV7-2 and TRBJ2-5, with 7 positions matching TRBD2. The germline V gene has CDR1 SGHTA and CDR2 FQGNSA. The CDR3 loop spans 15 amino acids. Trimming at V came to 5 bases and at J to 5 bases, leaving 11 bases not matched to a gene. The CDR3 here is CASSRHLGGWETQYF. The CDR3 DNA reads as TGTGCCAGCAGCCGCCACTTGGGAGGGTGGGAGACCCAGTACTTC. Together with reference TRBV7-2 and TRBJ2-5, the CDR3 gives the full variable domain: GAGVSQSPSNKVTEKGKDVELRCDPISGHTALYWYRQSLGQGLEFLIYFQGNSAPDKSGLPSDRFSAERTGGSVSTLTIQRTQQEDSAVYLCASSRHLGGWETQYFGPGTRLLVL.

The genes are TRBV19 and TRBJ2-4, with TRBD2 identical over 11 bases. Per germline, CDR1 LNHDA and CDR2 SQIVND (reference sequence). This CDR3 region has 17 residues. With 5 bases clipped from V and 0 bases from J, the junction kept 6 bases outside the gene matches. The CDR3: CASSPGLAGVAKNIQYF. CDR3 bases: TGTGCCAGTAGTCCTGGACTAGCGGGCGTAGCCAAAAACATTCAGTACTTC. Full variable domain (rest looked up from reference TRBV19 and TRBJ2-4): DGGITQSPKYLFRKEGQNVTLSCEQNLNHDAMYWYRQDPGQGLRLIYYSQIVNDFQKGDIAEGYSVSREKKESFPLTVTSAQKNPTAFYLCASSPGLAGVAKNIQYFGAGTRLSVL.

The CDR3 is CASSLEQGLNNEQFF. The CDR3 nucleotides read TGTGCCAGCAGCTTAGAACAGGGGCTAAACAATGAGCAGTTCTTC. The genes are TRBV7-6 and TRBJ2-1; TRBD1 matches at 7 bases. The trim removed 1 base at V and 5 bases at J, leaving 5 bases unmatched. CDR1 SGHVS and CDR2 FNYEAQ come from the germline V gene. The CDR3 runs to 15 residues.

The chain links TRBV5-6 to TRBJ2-2; D is undetermined. The length of the CDR3 is 16 residues. Germline CDR1 and CDR2: SGHDT and YYEEEE. V lost 0 bases to trimming and J lost 1 base, with 10 bases between them. CDR3 DNA sequence: TGTGCCAGCAGCTTGGGTAGACTCCTGAACACCGGGGAGCTGTTTTTT. As protein: CASSLGRLLNTGELFF.

The chain links TRBV20-1 to TRBJ1-1; no clear D gene. V shed 4 bases and J shed 1 base, with 4 bases lying between them. Germline-derived CDR1 and CDR2 are DFQATT and SNEGSKA (reference sequence). The CDR3 is made up of 11 amino acids. CDR3 protein: CSAIKNTEAFF. Here the CDR3 DNA reads TGCAGTGCTATAAAGAACACTGAAGCTTTCTTT.

The V gene is TRBV7-2, the J gene TRBJ2-1; 8 bases are shared with TRBD2. CDR1 and CDR2 from the germline V gene are SGHTA and FQGNSA. The CDR3 contains 15 residues. J lost 2 bases, V lost 5 bases, and 5 bases had no gene match. The CDR3 region is CASSQLAAAYNEQFF. The CDR3 DNA reads TGTGCCAGCAGCCAACTAGCGGCCGCCTACAATGAGCAGTTCTTC.

CDR3 sequence (DNA): TGTGCCAGCAGCCCAAGGACTAGCGGGAGAGGGAGGTACAATGAGCAGTTCTTC. This gives the protein CASSPRTSGRGRYNEQFF. The chain links TRBV7-3 to TRBJ2-1, with 13 bases identical to TRBD2. V lost 5 bases, J lost 4 bases, and 11 bases stayed unmatched. Per germline, CDR1 SGHTA and CDR2 FQGTGA. The CDR3 has 18 amino acids. The full variable domain, completed using reference TRBV7-3 and TRBJ2-1, is GAGVSQTPSNKVTEKGKYVELRCDPISGHTALYWYRQSLGQGPEFLIYFQGTGAADDSGLPNDRFFAVRPEGSVSTLKIQRTERGDSAVYLCASSPRTSGRGRYNEQFFGPGTRLTVL.

This chain links TRBV5-6 with TRBJ1-1; D is ambiguous. Germline lookup yields CDR1 SGHDT and CDR2 YYEEEE. The CDR3 has 14 residues. V was trimmed by 0 bases and J by 2 bases, leaving 8 bases between them. The CDR3 region has the DNA TGTGCCAGCAGCTTGGATCCAGGTAACACTGAAGCTTTCTTT. It is translated as CASSLDPGNTEAFF.

The chain combines TRBV28 with TRBJ1-5; D call uncertain. The CDR3 totals 13 residues. Germline-derived CDR1 and CDR2 are MDHEN and SYDVKM. V lost 8 bases and J lost 4, with 12 bases in between. Here the CDR3 reads CASCRQVNQPQHF. The CDR3 nucleotides read TGTGCCAGCTGTAGGCAGGTGAATCAGCCCCAGCATTTT.

In DNA, the CDR3 is TGTGCCAGTAGTACCAGACCGGGACAGGGGGGTCAGCCCCAGCATTTT. Its translation: CASSTRPGQGGQPQHF. The chain joins TRBV19 to TRBJ1-5, with TRBD1 identical over 11 bases. The CDR3 has 16 residues. V gave up 4 bases and J gave up 6 bases; unmatched junction bases: 8. The germline V gene has CDR1 LNHDA and CDR2 SQIVND (reference sequence).

J is TRBJ2-5 and V is TRBV19, with 8 bases lining up with TRBD1. Per germline, CDR1 LNHDA and CDR2 SQIVND (reference sequence). After removal of 6 bases from V and 2 bases from J, the junction contained 11 bases not matched to a gene. The CDR3 has 16 amino acids. As DNA, the CDR3 is TGTGCCAGTAGCTCCGCAGGACAGGGACCTCAAGAGACCCAGTACTTC. It specifies CASSSAGQGPQETQYF. Complete variable domain (other parts from reference TRBV19 and TRBJ2-5): DGGITQSPKYLFRKEGQNVTLSCEQNLNHDAMYWYRQDPGQGLRLIYYSQIVNDFQKGDIAEGYSVSREKKESFPLTVTSAQKNPTAFYLCASSSAGQGPQETQYFGPGTRLLVL.

The J gene is TRBJ1-5, the V gene TRBV27; TRBD1 matches 9 bases. The CDR3 is 15 amino acids. J gave up 4 bases and V 5 bases, and 6 bases lay outside the gene matches. Per germline, CDR1 MNHEY and CDR2 SMNVEV (reference sequence). DNA of the CDR3: TGTGCCAGCAGTGCCTCGACAGGGGGAAATCAGCCCCAGCATTTT. This gives the protein CASSASTGGNQPQHF.

The chain links TRBV5-4 to TRBJ1-6; 7 bases map to TRBD1. From germline, CDR1 is SGHNT and CDR2 YYREEE (reference sequence). This CDR3 is built from 15 residues. Trimming at V came to 4 bases and at J to 7 bases, leaving 8 bases not matched to a gene. The CDR3 reads CASSIGQARNSPLHF. The CDR3 DNA reads as TGTGCCAGCAGCATAGGACAGGCCCGGAATTCACCCCTCCACTTT.

This chain uses TRBV15 with TRBJ2-7, with 13 bases that match TRBD2. The CDR3 sequence is 17 residues long. Germline values: CDR1 LNHNV, CDR2 YYDKDF (reference sequence). The V and J ends lost 3 bases and 1 base, in that order; junction bases with no gene match: 6. CDR3 amino acids: CATSRGTSGTGSYEQYF. Here the CDR3 DNA reads TGTGCCACCAGCAGGGGGACTAGCGGGACCGGATCCTACGAGCAGTACTTC. Full variable domain (outside the CDR3, taken from reference TRBV15 and TRBJ2-7): DAMVIQNPRYQVTQFGKPVTLSCSQTLNHNVMYWYQQKSSQAPKLLFHYYDKDFNNEADTPDNFQSRRPNTSFCFLDIRSPGLGDTAMYLCATSRGTSGTGSYEQYFGPGTRLTVT.

This chain links TRBV7-9 with TRBJ2-1; TRBD2 matches at 11 bases. CDR3 length: 16 amino acids. V was clipped by 5 bases and J by 7 bases; unmatched bases: 10. Germline V CDR1 and CDR2: SEHNR, FQNEAQ (reference sequence). The CDR3 reads CASSNLAGGNTNEQFF. Here the CDR3 DNA reads TGTGCCAGCAGCAATCTAGCGGGGGGTAACACAAATGAGCAGTTCTTC.

This clone was counted between two and nine times. The rearrangement uses TRBV5-1 and TRBJ1-2, with D unresolved. V gave up 0 bases and J gave up 6 bases, with 9 bases separating them. Per germline, CDR1 SGHRS and CDR2 YFSETQ. The CDR3 sequence is 13 residues long. The CDR3 DNA is TGCGCCAGCAGCTTGGCCGGCGGGGATGGCTACACCTTC. Amino acids: CASSLAGGDGYTF.

As concerns this clone: This same CDR3 is encoded by further DNA sequences in the sample. J is TRBJ1-1 and V is TRBV18, with 8 bases matching TRBD1. CDR3 size: 13 residues. The V segment lost 6 bases and the J segment 3 bases; nucleotides outside the gene matches: 3. The V gene's germline CDR1 is KGHSH and CDR2 LQKENI. The CDR3 DNA is TGTGCCAGCTCTCAGGGGGCGGACACTGAAGCTTTCTTT. Amino acids: CASSQGADTEAFF.

This rearrangement joins TRBV9 to TRBJ1-2, with a possible D match to TRBD1 (5 bases). V was shortened by 4 bases and J by 4 bases, with 20 bases between the two germline ends. CDR3 size: 16 residues. Germline CDR1 is SGDLS and CDR2 is YYNGEE. The CDR3, as DNA: TGTGCCAGCAGCACAATACCAGGCGGGGGAGCCTATGGCTACACCTTC. Its translation: CASSTIPGGGAYGYTF.